This is a list of T cell receptor beta chains from one sample in a study of T cell repertoires in ileal Crohn's disease. TCRdb's table, derived via immunoSEQ multiplex PCR, lists solely in-frame clones and lacks some. In the table there are 13,000 to 15,000 clones, roughly 80% of which are singletons. Sequencing was done on a sample of ileal tissue. The receptors were sampled from an adult with Crohn's disease. The CDR3 runs from the conserved cysteine through the conserved F or W. The D gene is left open where the match is weak. Clone size is stated in some rows and not others, as once, few, many or a class when expanded.

DNA,CDR3,size,length,V,J,D
TGTGCCAGCAGCTTTTACGGGAGGGGGTACGAGCAGTACTTC,CASSFYGRGYEQYF,.,14,TRBV7-9,TRBJ2-7,TRBD2
TGTGCCACCAGCAGGTCCAGGGGGCTGGAAAAACTGTTTTTT,CATSRSRGLEKLFF,.,14,TRBV15,TRBJ1-4,TRBD1
TGCGCCAGCAGCTTGGGGCAGGTATACAATGAGCAGTTCTTC,CASSLGQVYNEQFF,.,14,TRBV5-1,TRBJ2-1,.
TGTGCCACCAGAGCCTACAGGGAAAGCTCCTACGAGCAGTACTTC,CATRAYRESSYEQYF,.,15,TRBV27,TRBJ2-7,.
TGTGCCTGGGCCCGGGGAGGGAAGGTCTATGGCTACACCTTC,CAWARGGKVYGYTF,.,14,TRBV30,TRBJ1-2,.
TGTGCCATCAGTGAGTCGACAGGGTCCAGCACCGGGGAGCTGTTTTTT,CAISESTGSSTGELFF,once,16,TRBV10-3,TRBJ2-2,TRBD1
TGTGCCAGTGCTGCGGAAGAGACCCAGTACTTC,CASAAEETQYF,.,11,TRBV19,TRBJ2-5,.
TGCGCCAGCAGCCAAAATGGGGCTACCCCCTACGAGCAGTACTTC,CASSQNGATPYEQYF,few,15,TRBV4-1,TRBJ2-7,.
TGCGCCAGCAGCGGAGGGGGCAGGGTGAATGAAGCTTTCTTT,CASSGGGRVNEAFF,.,14,TRBV5-1,TRBJ1-1,TRBD1
TGCGCCAGCAGCCGACTAGCCTCGAACACCGGGGAGCTGTTTTTT,CASSRLASNTGELFF,.,15,TRBV4-1,TRBJ2-2,TRBD2
TGTGCCAGCAGTCCATCCGGGGATACGCAGTATTTT,CASSPSGDTQYF,few,12,TRBV6-1,TRBJ2-3,.
TGTGCCAGCAGGGAAGGACTAGCGGGAGTATACGAGCAGTACTTC,CASREGLAGVYEQYF,.,15,TRBV2,TRBJ2-7,TRBD2
TGCGCCAGCAGCTTGACGGGGAGCTCCTACGAGCAGTACTTC,CASSLTGSSYEQYF,.,14,TRBV5-1,TRBJ2-7,.
TGTGCCAGCAGCGTAGCGCAGCGGGGGGCTTACAATGAGCAGTTCTTC,CASSVAQRGAYNEQFF,.,16,TRBV9,TRBJ2-1,TRBD2
TGTGCCAGCAGCCAGGGATTGAACACTGAAGCTTTCTTT,CASSQGLNTEAFF,.,13,TRBV11-3,TRBJ1-1,.
TGTGCCAGCAGTGAGAACGCGGCTGAGGGGGTTGCGACCCAGCATTTT,CASSENAAEGVATQHF,.,16,TRBV6-1,TRBJ1-5,.
TGTGCCAGCAGCAAGCAGGCAGACTATGGCTACACCTTC,CASSKQADYGYTF,.,13,TRBV2,TRBJ1-2,.
TGTGCCACCAGCAGCACCCGGGACAGGGGTATGCAGTACTTC,CATSSTRDRGMQYF,.,14,TRBV15,TRBJ2-7,TRBD1
TGTGCCAGCAGCCGGCGCAGGGGAGGGGAAAAACTGTTTTTT,CASSRRRGGEKLFF,.,14,TRBV9,TRBJ1-4,.
TGTGCCTGGAGTCTACGAACTAGCGGGAGGGGTTTTACAGATACGCAGTATTTT,CAWSLRTSGRGFTDTQYF,.,18,TRBV30,TRBJ2-3,TRBD2
TGTGCCAGCAGCATTGGACTAGCGGGTTCGTACGAGCAGTACTTC,CASSIGLAGSYEQYF,.,15,TRBV11-2,TRBJ2-7,TRBD2
TGCGCCAGCAGCTCCCAGGGAGCGGGGGGCGCCTACGAGCAGTACTTC,CASSSQGAGGAYEQYF,.,16,TRBV5-1,TRBJ2-7,TRBD2
TGTGCCAGCAAGGTCGAGGGACTAAACACTGAAGCTTTCTTT,CASKVEGLNTEAFF,few,14,TRBV2,TRBJ1-1,.
TGTGCCAGCAGCCCGGACAGGGGCCGGGCGGGCGTTGGCTACACCTTC,CASSPDRGRAGVGYTF,.,16,TRBV5-4,TRBJ1-2,TRBD1
TGTGCCATCAGTGAGCCATCCGGGACAGGGACTTCGGGCGAGCAGTACTTC,CAISEPSGTGTSGEQYF,few,17,TRBV10-3,TRBJ2-7,TRBD1
TGTGCCAGTACCCCAACGGGGGGTGTGAACACTGAAGCTTTCTTT,CASTPTGGVNTEAFF,.,15,TRBV19,TRBJ1-1,.
TGTGCCAGTAGGACAGGTCGGAGCTCCTATAATTCACCCCTCCACTTT,CASRTGRSSYNSPLHF,.,16,TRBV19,TRBJ1-6,.
TGTGCCAGTAGTATGGGACAGGAGACTGAAAAACTGTTTTTT,CASSMGQETEKLFF,.,14,TRBV19,TRBJ1-4,TRBD1
TGTGCCAGCTCCGGGGGGCACGAGCAGTACTTC,CASSGGHEQYF,once,11,TRBV19,TRBJ2-7,.